At least ten counts were recorded for the clone carrying this T cell receptor (beta chain). Its antigen is undetermined. The data stem from a study of neurological immune-mediated disorders. Study-level background: A relapsing-remitting course was seen in about 90% of the roughly 35 multiple sclerosis patients and a secondary progressive course in 3. Findings of the study overall: The study phylogenetically grouped the repertoires of 18 of 34 multiple sclerosis patients into one related-CDR3 cluster, a possible signature. Expanded clones shared no CDR3 amino acid sequences across subjects, suggesting private repertoires in all groups.

The unsorted libraries were made from 2 million PBMCs kept at -80 C. One entry per CDR3 protein, called by TCRdb with MiXCR from the 5' RACE reads. The data hold more than 45,000 distinct CDR3 sequences, with around 2.3% observed a single time. The sample taken for sequencing was PBMCs. The source of this sequence is a man aged 50-59 years with multiple sclerosis.

CDR3 region: CAISESGGFSNQPQHF. The CDR3 coding sequence is TGTGCCATCAGTGAGTCTGGGGGTTTTAGCAATCAGCCCCAGCATTTT. V usage is TRBV10-3 and J usage is TRBJ1-5; tentatively, D is TRBD1 (5 bases). This CDR3 has 16 residues. Trimming removed 0 bases from V and 0 bases from J, with 9 bases in between. Germline assignment: CDR1 ENHRY and CDR2 SYGVKD.